The 29 T cell receptor beta chains below were found in one sample sequenced in a study of tumor and adjacent non-tumor tissue in lung cancer. The library came from three nested PCR rounds adapted from ARM-PCR protocols. TCRdb reprocessed the multiplex PCR reads with MiXCR, giving one entry per CDR3 protein. The table lists 220,000 or so distinct CDR3 sequences, 71% of them singletons, with 20% to 25% in the top ten. The template was RNA from unsorted bulk tissue. The specimen sequenced was lung tumor tissue. These receptor sequences come from a man in his 60s with non-small cell lung cancer.

This clonotype was found a few times. The conserved phenylalanine or tryptophan normally closing the CDR3 is absent here, so this likely arose from a read error. The gene calls are TRBV29-1 and TRBJ2-3, with TRBD1 identical over 9 bases. The CDR3 runs to 15 residues. Per germline, CDR1 SQVTM and CDR2 ANQGSEA. The CDR3 DNA follows: TGTAGTGCCTGGGAACAGGGGGCACTCACAGATACGCAGTATTAT. This encodes CSAWEQGALTDTQYY.

For this clonotype: This clone may be a read error of a much larger clone one base away. V and J are TRBV20-1 and TRBJ2-1; 10 positions match TRBD2. Looked up from germline, CDR1 is DFQATT and CDR2 is SNEGSKA (reference sequence). This CDR3 has 17 amino acids. The CDR3 nucleotides are TGCAGTGCTAGCGGGCTAGCGGGGGCCCGAAATTACAGTGAGCAGTTCTTC. Translation: CSASGLAGARNYSEQFF.

As concerns this clonotype: One junction end disagrees with the germline gene, perhaps due to a read error. The chain uses TRBV20-1 and TRBJ2-3, with no clear D. The CDR3 consists of 13 residues. The germline gives CDR1 DFQATT, CDR2 SNEGSKA (reference sequence). The CDR3 coding sequence is TGCAGTGCTAGTTTGTTGGGCACAGAAACGCAGTATTTT. This encodes CSASLLGTETQYF.

Of note for this clonotype: A read error is possible here, since a much larger clone lies one base away. The missing conserved phenylalanine or tryptophan at the end of this CDR3 makes a read error likely. V and J are TRBV20-1 and TRBJ2-1, with 9 positions matching TRBD2. This CDR3 spans 16 amino acids. The germline V gene encodes CDR1 DFQATT and CDR2 SNEGSKA (reference sequence). J gave up 9 bases and V 1 base, and 13 bases lay outside the gene matches. The CDR3 loop is CSARVPRGGRAFEQFL. The DNA for the CDR3 is TGCAGTGCTAGAGTCCCCCGGGGCGGGAGGGCCTTTGAGCAGTTCTTA.

Points on this clonotype: Being one base from a much bigger clone, this may be a read error. The CDR3 region has the DNA TGCGCCAGCAGCTTAGCCTACACATATACGCAGTATTTT. This encodes CASSLAYTYTQYF. The chain uses TRBV5-1 and TRBJ2-3; no firm D call. The CDR3 is 13 amino acids. Germline V gene sequence: CDR1 SGHRS, CDR2 YFSETQ.

This clonotype was seen a few times. This rearrangement joins TRBV6-1 to TRBJ1-2; perhaps TRBD1 as D (5 bases). Trimming took off 4 bases at V and 9 bases at J, with 12 bases between the two ends. This CDR3 is built from 12 residues. Germline CDR1 and CDR2: MNHNS and SASEGT. In DNA form, the CDR3 reads TGTGCCAGCAGTGTAAGAGGGGTCAGCTACACCTTC. It yields the protein CASSVRGVSYTF.

This clonotype has a single count. A read error may account for a junction end that differs from germline. The chain joins TRBV4-3 to TRBJ2-2; D gene uncertain. CDR1 is LGHNA, CDR2 YSLEER, per germline. The CDR3 runs to 17 residues. CDR3 residues: CVSSQFWARGNTGELFF. The CDR3 bases are TGCGTCAGCAGCCAGTTCTGGGCGAGAGGGAACACCGGGGAGCTGTTTTTT.

The chain couples TRBV29-1 to TRBJ1-2, with 9 nucleotides matching TRBD1. Germline trimming cut 2 bases from V and 5 bases from J; bases unmatched to any gene: 15. The CDR3 has 17 residues. CDR1 and CDR2 (germline): SQVTM, ANQGSEA. The CDR3 coding sequence is TGCAGCGTTGAAAAGGACAGGAGACAGGGGGACAGGTATGGCTACACCTTC. It translates to CSVEKDRRQGDRYGYTF.

The rearrangement links TRBV6-2 or TRBV6-3 to TRBJ2-7; 11 nucleotides agree with TRBD2. The CDR3 is 17 amino acids. V trimming: 2 bases; J trimming: 5 bases; junction bases outside the gene matches: 11. Germline assignment: CDR1 MNHEY and CDR2 SVGEGT. The CDR3 loop reads CASSYTPLLAGEDEQYF. The CDR3 coding sequence is TGTGCCAGCAGTTACACCCCCCTACTAGCGGGAGAGGACGAGCAGTACTTC.

For this clonotype: Germline is not matched at one junction end, which may reflect a read error. The chain uses TRBV12-3 or TRBV12-4 and TRBJ1-4; TRBD1 matches 10 bases. This CDR3 spans 15 amino acids. The CDR3 sequence: CSSSLGDRGFEKLFF. The CDR3 DNA is TGTTCCAGCAGTTTAGGGGACAGGGGTTTTGAAAAACTGTTTTTT.

The rearrangement links TRBV6-5 to TRBJ2-2; tentatively, D is TRBD2 (6 bases). V gave up 2 bases and J gave up 9 bases, with 19 bases separating them. Germline assignment: CDR1 MNHEY and CDR2 SVGAGI. The CDR3 loop spans 16 amino acids. The CDR3 DNA sequence: TGTGCCAGCAGTTACATTGGCGGCGGGGCCGCCAGGGAGCTGTTTTTT. Amino acid sequence: CASSYIGGGAARELFF.

This clonotype was seen more than once but under ten times. The J gene is TRBJ2-1, the V gene TRBV5-4; 9 bases are a match to TRBD1. Germline V gives CDR1 SGHNT, CDR2 YYREEE (reference sequence). The CDR3 has 16 amino acids. J gave up 4 bases and V 4 bases, and 9 bases lay outside the gene matches. The CDR3 DNA follows: TGTGCCAGCAGCGTGAAGACGGGACAGGGATACAATGAGCAGTTCTTC. This sequence encodes CASSVKTGQGYNEQFF.

Worth noting for this clonotype: One end of the junction does not line up with germline, which may come from a read error. The V call is TRBV6-1, the J call TRBJ1-4; D call uncertain. The germline gives CDR1 MNHNS, CDR2 SASEGT. The CDR3 totals 16 residues. CDR3 bases: TGTGCCAGCAGTGAAGCGGCCCGGAGGTTTAATGTAAAACTGTTTTTT. Protein: CASSEAARRFNVKLFF.

Turning to this clonotype: A much bigger clone sits one base away, suggesting this may be a read error. V and J are TRBV29-1 and TRBJ2-5; D may be TRBD1 or TRBD2 (5 bases each). Between the trimmed V and J ends, which lost 3 bases and 4 bases, there was a span of 15 bases. The CDR3 has 14 residues. The V gene's germline CDR1 is SQVTM and CDR2 ANQGSEA. The CDR3 is CSVEPGTLGETQYF. In DNA, the CDR3 is TGCAGCGTTGAGCCGGGGACGTTAGGAGAGACCCAGTACTTC.

In the case of this clonotype: Since a much larger clone is just one base distant, this may be a read error. No conserved phenylalanine or tryptophan ends this CDR3, so it is likely a read error. The genes are TRBV12-3 or TRBV12-4 and TRBJ2-3, with unresolved D. V dropped 6 bases and J dropped 1 base, with 11 bases sitting between them. This CDR3 spans 14 amino acids. CDR3 in DNA: TGTGCCAGCAGCGGACGAATAGGCACAGATACGCAGTATTAT. This codes for CASSGRIGTDTQYY.

The chain joins TRBV20-1 to TRBJ2-1, with a weak D call TRBD2 (6 bases). Deletions cut 6 bases from V and 7 bases from J, with 16 bases between. In germline, CDR1 is DFQATT, CDR2 SNEGSKA (reference sequence). This CDR3 is 13 amino acids long. Here the CDR3 reads CSANGSHYNEQFF. The CDR3 DNA sequence: TGCAGTGCCAACGGGAGCCACTATAATGAGCAGTTCTTC.

Concerning this clonotype: Being one base from a much bigger clone, this may be a read error. This sequence joins TRBV4-2 and TRBJ2-7; 8 bases fit TRBD2. CDR3 length: 19 residues. Germline lookup yields CDR1 LGHNA and CDR2 YNFKEQ. The CDR3 bases are TGTGTCAGCAGCCCGAACCCCACTCCTATTGGGGCGGGAGGATACGAGCAGTACTTC. Translating gives CVSSPNPTPIGAGGYEQYF.

This rearrangement joins TRBV5-1 to TRBJ2-5; the match to TRBD2 covers 10 bases. Germline loops: CDR1 SGHRS, CDR2 YFSETQ. The CDR3 extends over 15 amino acids. J gave up 4 bases and V 4 bases, and 7 bases lay outside the gene matches. The DNA of the CDR3 is TGCGCCAGCAGCGGGGATGCTAGCGGGGGAGAGACCCAGTACTTC. It is translated as CASSGDASGGETQYF.

Notes on this clonotype: Mismatch with germline at one junction end may stem from a read error. The chain carries TRBV6-5 and TRBJ2-2; TRBD2 matches 14 bases. CDR3 size: 16 residues. Per the germline V gene, CDR1 is MNHEY and CDR2 is SVGAGI. CDR3 loop: CASRGTSGSNTWELFF. The CDR3 DNA reads TGTGCCAGCAGGGGGACTAGCGGGAGTAACACCTGGGAGCTGTTTTTT.

With respect to this clonotype: Germline and junction disagree at one end, which may indicate a read error. V and J are TRBV11-3 and TRBJ2-1; D is undetermined. The CDR3 has 15 amino acids. Germline lookup yields CDR1 SGHNT and CDR2 YENEEA. The CDR3 here is CDSSPSWQALYEQFF. CDR3 coding DNA: TGTGACAGCAGCCCTTCATGGCAGGCGCTCTATGAGCAGTTCTTC.

This clonotype was counted at least ten times. This chain connects TRBV11-2 to TRBJ1-6, with D unresolved. From germline, CDR1 is SGHAT and CDR2 FQNNGV. The length of the CDR3 is 13 residues. V lost 0 bases, J lost 12 bases, and 9 bases lay in between. The chain's CDR3 is CASSLESRGPLHF. CDR3 bases: TGTGCCAGCAGCTTAGAGTCGAGAGGACCCCTCCACTTT.

Comment on this clonotype: This may stem from a read error, because a much larger clone lies one nucleotide away. V usage is TRBV4-2 and J usage is TRBJ2-7; the D is unclear. The CDR3 loop spans 14 amino acids. With 0 bases removed from V and 2 bases from J, the gap between germline ends came to 8 bases. Germline-derived CDR1 and CDR2 are LGHNA and YNFKEQ. CDR3 in amino acids: CASSQDDTAYEQYF. CDR3 coding DNA: TGTGCCAGCAGCCAAGACGACACCGCCTACGAGCAGTACTTC.

This clonotype turned up a few times. J is TRBJ1-4 and V is TRBV20-1, with TRBD1 identical over 7 bases. The trim removed 0 bases at V and 3 bases at J, leaving 7 bases unmatched. There are 16 residues in the CDR3. Germline CDR1 and CDR2: DFQATT and SNEGSKA (reference sequence). CDR3 protein: CSARDPGGSANEKLFF. CDR3 sequence (DNA): TGCAGTGCTAGAGATCCAGGGGGATCGGCTAATGAAAAACTGTTTTTT.

Of note for this clonotype: Germline and junction disagree at one end, which may indicate a read error. This chain joins TRBV4-2 and TRBJ2-1, with a weak D call TRBD1 (6 bases). CDR3 size: 15 residues. Germline assignment: CDR1 LGHNA and CDR2 YNFKEQ. CDR3 bases: TGTGCCAGCAACCAAGGGGGAAGTTCCTACTATGAGCAGTTCTTC. Its protein product is CASNQGGSSYYEQFF.

Concerning this clonotype: A read error may account for a junction end that differs from germline. The CDR3 bases are TGTGCCAGCAGCATAATGATGGGGAATTATTATGACTACACCTTC. It is translated as CASSIMMGNYYDYTF. J is TRBJ1-2 and V is TRBV11-2; D remains unclear. Germline assignment: CDR1 SGHAT and CDR2 FQNNGV. The CDR3 covers 15 residues.

This clonotype came up a few times. Possible read error: a much larger clone is one base away. This chain uses TRBV11-1 with TRBJ1-6; D not certain. Looked up from germline, CDR1 is SGHAT and CDR2 is FQDESV (reference sequence). V dropped 7 bases and J dropped 9 bases, with 16 bases sitting between them. The CDR3 consists of 14 residues. CDR3 nucleotides: TGTGCCAGCAACCCGGGAGACGCGGGTTCACCCCTCCACTTT. Its protein is CASNPGDAGSPLHF.

The chain couples TRBV7-2 to TRBJ2-3; D gene ambiguous. Per the germline V gene, CDR1 is SGHTA and CDR2 is FQGNSA. V was shortened by 1 base and J by 8 bases, with 10 bases between the two germline ends. The CDR3 extends over 13 amino acids. CDR3 nucleotides: TGTGCCAGCAGCTTAGTGGGCAGGCGTACGCAGTATTTT. The encoded protein is CASSLVGRRTQYF.

The J gene is TRBJ1-2, the V gene TRBV6-5; D remains unclear. The CDR3 is made up of 13 amino acids. The germline CDR1 and CDR2 sequences are MNHEY and SVGAGI. V gave up 8 bases and J gave up 8 bases, with 18 bases separating them. In DNA form, the CDR3 reads TGTGCCAGCTGTCGGATAGAGGTTAGCGGCTACACCTTC. Protein: CASCRIEVSGYTF.

On this clonotype: One end of the junction varies from germline; a read error may be responsible. The V gene is TRBV12-3 or TRBV12-4, the J gene TRBJ1-6, with D unresolved. This CDR3 spans 14 amino acids. Here the CDR3 reads CASSLKDYNSPIHF. DNA of the CDR3: TGTGCCAGCAGTTTGAAGGACTATAATTCACCCATCCACTTT.